This T cell receptor beta chain was profiled in a study of blood T cell repertoires in COVID-19. Study-level information: PBMCs, B-cell-depleted T cells, or T cells provided the cDNA or gDNA that made up the material.

Recovered Cohort 3 donors showed two negative PCRs, clearance, or symptom resolution. V gave up 1 base and J gave up 4 bases, with 4 bases separating them. In germline, CDR1 is MDHEN, CDR2 SYDVKM. The CDR3 has 12 amino acids. Source study methods: From reference gene primer amplification, estimates of nucleated cell counts were derived. The repertoire was sequenced with immunoSEQ multiplex PCR; TCRdb's copy has only in-frame clones and lacks some. The V and J calls and clone size come from that table; D and trimming were worked out from the DNA. Among fewer than 250,000 clones listed, more than 80% were seen once.

The sequenced sample was PBMCs or T cells enriched from blood (not recorded which). The clonotype was recovered from a young woman who had recovered from COVID-19. The J gene is TRBJ1-2, the V gene TRBV28; no firm D call. The CDR3 region has the DNA TGTGCCAGCAGTTTATACTTCTATGGCTACACCTTC. Protein: CASSLYFYGYTF.